A selection of T cell receptor beta chains follows, all from one sample in a study of cytomegalovirus exposure and HLA in healthy donors. Data came from immunoSEQ multiplex PCR; TCRdb stores just in-frame clones and leaves some out. The data show some 160,000 clones, around 80% seen once. Material for sequencing was PBMCs. The receptor set was obtained from a woman between 18 and 30 years old in good health and CMV-seronegative. CDR3s include the opening cysteine and the closing phenylalanine or tryptophan. The D gene is left open where the match is weak. Size tells how often a clone was seen (once, few, many) or the class of an expanded clone, and some rows leave it out.

size,V,J,D,CDR3,DNA
.,TRBV6-5,TRBJ1-5,.,CASQDARGNQPQHF,TGTGCCAGCCAAGATGCCAGGGGTAATCAGCCCCAGCATTTT
.,TRBV29-1,TRBJ1-5,TRBD1,CSVKEDRNFNQPQHF,TGCAGCGTTAAAGAGGACAGGAACTTCAATCAGCCCCAGCATTTT
.,TRBV7-9,TRBJ2-5,TRBD1,CASSYDRVGQETQYF,TGTGCCAGCAGTTACGACAGGGTAGGGCAAGAGACCCAGTACTTC
once,TRBV5-4,TRBJ2-4,TRBD1,CASSAPGGTGGNIQYF,TGTGCCAGCAGCGCACCCGGGGGGACAGGGGGGAACATTCAGTACTTC
.,TRBV19,TRBJ2-5,TRBD2,CASSYTSGGETQYF,TGTGCCAGTAGTTACACTAGCGGGGGGGAGACCCAGTACTTC
.,TRBV11-2,TRBJ2-3,.,CASSLDTAGASGDTQYF,TGTGCCAGCAGCTTAGATACCGCGGGGGCCAGTGGAGATACGCAGTATTTT
once,TRBV20-1,TRBJ1-2,.,CSAPARGYTF,TGCAGTGCACCGGCTAGAGGCTACACCTTC
.,TRBV2,TRBJ2-7,TRBD1,CASTTPGQSRYEQYF,TGTGCCAGCACCACACCGGGACAGAGTAGGTACGAGCAGTACTTC
.,TRBV19,TRBJ1-2,.,CASKSVGTTNYGYTF,TGTGCCAGTAAGTCTGTAGGGACAACTAACTATGGCTACACCTTC
once,TRBV18,TRBJ1-1,.,CASSPRAGQRGGSGTEAFF,TGTGCCAGCTCACCACGAGCGGGCCAGCGGGGAGGCTCGGGCACTGAAGCTTTCTTT
once,TRBV11-2,TRBJ1-6,.,CASSPTGHYNSPLHF,TGTGCCAGCAGCCCGACAGGCCACTATAATTCACCCCTCCACTTT
.,TRBV19,TRBJ1-2,.,CASSGGATSAYGYTF,TGTGCCAGTAGTGGGGGGGCAACCTCGGCCTATGGCTACACCTTC
.,TRBV5-1,TRBJ2-1,.,CASSPPRRGGEEQFF,TGCGCCAGCAGCCCCCCCCGGAGGGGGGGGGAAGAGCAGTTCTTC
.,TRBV4-1,TRBJ1-5,TRBD1,CASSRTPGQTNQPQHF,TGCGCCAGCAGCCGCACTCCGGGACAGACTAATCAGCCCCAGCATTTT
.,TRBV6-5,TRBJ1-4,.,CASSRTTGLGEKLFF,TGTGCCAGCAGTCGCACGACAGGTCTGGGCGAAAAACTGTTTTTT
.,TRBV15,TRBJ2-3,.,CATSRARDSRTDTQYF,TGTGCCACCAGCAGAGCCCGGGACTCTCGCACAGATACGCAGTATTTT
.,TRBV28,TRBJ1-2,.,CASSFRRSYGYTF,TGTGCCAGCAGTTTTCGGCGGTCTTATGGCTACACCTTC
.,TRBV11-2,TRBJ2-6,.,CASRGLRKVPISGANVLTF,TGTGCCAGCCGAGGCTTGAGGAAGGTTCCGATTTCTGGGGCCAACGTCCTGACTTTC
.,TRBV5-1,TRBJ2-1,TRBD1,CASSPLRGQGNEQFF,TGCGCCAGCAGCCCCCTGAGGGGGCAAGGCAATGAGCAGTTCTTC
once,TRBV9,TRBJ2-5,.,CASSVGASVQGNGETQYF,TGTGCCAGCAGCGTAGGGGCCAGTGTACAGGGTAATGGAGAGACCCAGTACTTC
.,TRBV18,TRBJ2-1,TRBD2,CASSPGSGGYNEQFF,TGTGCCAGCTCACCAGGGAGCGGGGGGTATAATGAGCAGTTCTTC
.,TRBV6-5,TRBJ1-1,.,CASRPTGNTEAFF,TGTGCCAGCAGACCGACGGGTAACACTGAAGCTTTCTTT
.,TRBV9,TRBJ2-5,.,CASSVDRQETQYF,TGTGCCAGCAGCGTAGACAGACAAGAGACCCAGTACTTC
.,TRBV30,TRBJ2-7,.,CAWGPGHHSYEQYF,TGTGCCTGGGGGCCGGGACACCACTCCTACGAGCAGTACTTC
.,TRBV7-9,TRBJ2-1,.,CASSPTGIRQFF,TGTGCCAGCAGCCCCACCGGGATCCGGCAGTTCTTC
.,TRBV19,TRBJ1-5,.,CASSSRGQPQHF,TGTGCCAGTAGTTCCAGGGGACAGCCCCAGCATTTT
.,TRBV6-1,TRBJ1-2,.,CARGDRQGGYTF,TGTGCCAGAGGAGACAGGCAAGGCGGCTACACCTTC
.,TRBV5-1,TRBJ1-5,.,CASSLAKRQAPNQPQHF,TGCGCCAGCAGCTTGGCCAAACGACAGGCTCCCAATCAGCCCCAGCATTTT
.,TRBV18,TRBJ1-2,.,CASSPGPSANYGYTF,TGTGCCAGCTCACCGGGGCCTTCAGCTAACTATGGCTACACCTTC
once,TRBV7-8,TRBJ2-7,TRBD2,CASSLSGGYSYEQYF,TGTGCCAGCAGCTTGAGCGGGGGCTACTCCTACGAGCAGTACTTC
.,TRBV11-2,TRBJ1-1,TRBD1,CASSSLHRGLNTEAFF,TGTGCCAGCAGCTCGCTCCACAGGGGGCTGAACACTGAAGCTTTCTTT
once,TRBV10-3,TRBJ2-7,TRBD1,CAIRDSSSEQYF,TGTGCCATACGGGACAGCAGCAGCGAGCAGTACTTC
once,TRBV5-1,TRBJ1-2,TRBD1,CASSTGQVAYGYTF,TGCGCCAGCAGCACAGGACAGGTGGCCTATGGCTACACCTTC
.,TRBV4-2,TRBJ2-3,TRBD2,CASSQASGGWNTQYF,TGTGCCAGCAGCCAAGCTAGCGGGGGGTGGAATACGCAGTATTTT
once,TRBV5-1,TRBJ1-1,.,CASSPQGFEAFF,TGCGCCAGCAGCCCCCAGGGATTCGAAGCTTTCTTT
.,TRBV2,TRBJ1-3,.,CAPSGFSGNTIYF,TGTGCCCCGAGCGGCTTCTCTGGAAACACCATATATTTT
.,TRBV16,TRBJ1-1,.,CASSQAGQRSPEAFF,TGTGCCAGCAGCCAAGCCGGACAGAGATCCCCTGAAGCTTTCTTT
few,TRBV6-1,TRBJ2-7,.,CATALREVYEQYF,TGTGCCACCGCACTACGAGAGGTCTACGAGCAGTACTTC